This T cell receptor beta chain emerged from a study of OX40 agonist ivuxolimab in advanced cancers. Across the whole study: Males comprised roughly four fifths of the group, whose mean age was approximately 61 years (range roughly 20 to 85).

General study results and limits: At 0.1 to 3.0 mg/kg and by week 6, clonal expansion occurred in CD4+ and CD8+ blood T cells.

Exclusion applied to patients with autoimmune disease history or systemic immunosuppression. Assay: immunoSEQ multiplex PCR; the TCRdb copy retains only in-frame clones and omits some. This sample carries under 150,000 clones, 80% to 90% of them seen once, and the ten largest clones take around 0.57%. CDR1 MNHEY and CDR2 SVGAGI come from the germline V gene. The CDR3 loop spans 14 amino acids. The germline V and J ends were trimmed by 8 bases and 0 bases, with 10 bases remaining between them. Remarks on this clone: Its matching antigen is unknown.

This chain links TRBV6-5 with TRBJ2-2; possible D gene TRBD2, 5 bases. Specimen: CD4+ or CD8+ T cells sorted from blood, collected in a trial of the OX40 agonist ivuxolimab. This receptor was taken from an adult with an advanced solid tumor such as melanoma, head and neck, liver or kidney cancer. The CDR3 is CASGRGTNTGELFF. The CDR3 region has the DNA TGTGCCAGCGGGAGAGGGACGAACACCGGGGAGCTGTTTTTT.